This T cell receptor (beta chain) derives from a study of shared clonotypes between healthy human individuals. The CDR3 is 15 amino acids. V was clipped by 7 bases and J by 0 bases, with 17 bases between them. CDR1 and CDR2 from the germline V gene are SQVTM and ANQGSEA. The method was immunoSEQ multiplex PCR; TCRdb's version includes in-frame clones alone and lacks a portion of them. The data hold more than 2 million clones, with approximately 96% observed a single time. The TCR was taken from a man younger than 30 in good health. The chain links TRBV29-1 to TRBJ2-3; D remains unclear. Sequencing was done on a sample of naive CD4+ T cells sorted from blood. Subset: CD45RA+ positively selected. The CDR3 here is CSAVGSSFSTDTQYF. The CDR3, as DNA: TGCAGCGCCGTCGGGTCAAGCTTTAGCACAGATACGCAGTATTTT.